The sample holds a few counts of the clone carrying this T cell receptor beta chain. Profiling relied on immunoSEQ multiplex PCR, and the TCRdb table lists in-frame clones only, not all of them. The sample carries around 300,000 clones, 85% recorded once. This entry comes from a study of blood T cell repertoires in COVID-19. Trimming removed 5 bases from V and 0 bases from J, with 11 bases in between. The CDR3 extends over 15 amino acids. The germline V gene has CDR1 MGHRA and CDR2 YSYEKL. The material sequenced was peripheral blood. The chain recombines TRBV4-1 with TRBJ1-5; no definite D call. The clonotype comes from a human donor in a cohort sampled during active COVID-19. CDR3 protein: CASSAVRDSNQPQHF. As DNA, the CDR3 is TGCGCCAGCAGCGCTGTCCGGGATAGCAATCAGCCCCAGCATTTT.